This TCR beta chain was identified in a study of spatial heterogeneity in lung cancer. Looking at the study overall: Beta-chain sequences consistently outnumbered alpha-chain sequences in detection.

Time point defined: sample taken at primary tumor resection. Sequencing of whole RNA from tumor, nontumor lung or frozen PBMC involved no sorting. Study-wide points: Counts of expanded alpha and beta TCRs within tumors tracked the tumor nonsynonymous mutation count.

In TCRdb, the 5' RACE reads were re-called with MiXCR into one record per CDR3 protein. Altogether about 8,800 distinct CDR3 sequences are present, about 4.5% being singletons, with the ten largest covering approximately 10%. CDR1 and CDR2 from the germline V gene are WSHSY and SAAADI. V lost 10 bases and J lost 9; bases outside the gene matches: 9. The CDR3 is 13 residues long. This clonotype was seen many times. Its target is not known. Sequencing was performed on lung tumor tissue, taken at surgery. V usage is TRBV10-2 and J usage is TRBJ2-1, with TRBD2 matching over 10 bases. This clonotype was obtained from a female donor with early-stage non-small cell lung cancer. The CDR3 region is CATCLAGVPEQFF. The DNA of the CDR3 is TGCGCCACATGCCTAGCGGGAGTCCCTGAGCAGTTCTTC.